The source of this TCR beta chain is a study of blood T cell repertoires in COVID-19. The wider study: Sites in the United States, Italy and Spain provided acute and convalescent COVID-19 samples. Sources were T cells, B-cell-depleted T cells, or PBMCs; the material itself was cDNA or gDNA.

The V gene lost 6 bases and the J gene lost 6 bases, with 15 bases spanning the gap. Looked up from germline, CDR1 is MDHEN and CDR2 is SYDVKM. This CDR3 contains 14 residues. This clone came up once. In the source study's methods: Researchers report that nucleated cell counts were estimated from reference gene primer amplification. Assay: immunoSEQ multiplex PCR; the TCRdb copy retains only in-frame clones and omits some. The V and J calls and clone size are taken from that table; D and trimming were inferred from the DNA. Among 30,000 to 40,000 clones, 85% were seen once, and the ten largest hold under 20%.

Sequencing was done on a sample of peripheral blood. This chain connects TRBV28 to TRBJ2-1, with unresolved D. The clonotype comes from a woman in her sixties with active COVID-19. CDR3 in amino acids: CASSPRRTSNEQFF. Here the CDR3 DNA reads TGTGCCAGCAGCCCTCGCCGTACCAGCAATGAGCAGTTCTTC.